These 14 T cell receptor beta chains were all obtained from the same sample, sequenced in a study of T cell repertoires in ileal Crohn's disease (dated by TCRdb to about 2019). The library was built by means of the immunoSEQ multiplex PCR assay. Not all clones reach the TCRdb copy of this immuneACCESS table, which keeps in-frame sequences only. Checked studies attribute under half of the gap to unresolved V genes and leave the rest unexplained. The sample includes some 13,000 clones, with roughly 78% observed a single time. The ten largest make up around a sixth of the sample. Source material: ileal tissue. The receptor source for this set is an adult with Crohn's disease.

The chain carries TRBV30 and TRBJ2-5; D perhaps matches TRBD2 (6 bases). The J call may not be correct, given that the DNA end is closer to TRBJ2-7. Germline CDR1 is GTSNPN and CDR2 is SVGIG (reference sequence). The CDR3 consists of 16 residues. The CDR3 is CAWTRGGAGGSYEQYF. In nucleotides, the CDR3 is TGTGCCTGGACACGAGGAGGGGCAGGAGGTTCCTACGAGCAGTACTTC.

The chain combines TRBV6-5 with TRBJ2-1; weak D call: TRBD2 (6 bases). The ends were cut back, 6 bases at V and 5 bases at J, with 17 bases in the middle. The CDR3 spans 15 residues. Germline CDR1 is MNHEY and CDR2 is SVGAGI. CDR3 coding DNA: TGTGCCAGCAGCTCCGTAGCGGTAGACGACAATGAGCAGTTCTTC. Protein: CASSSVAVDDNEQFF.

The V call is TRBV7-6, the J call TRBJ2-2; a possible D gene is TRBD1 (6 bases). Germline CDR1 reads SGHVS; CDR2 reads FNYEAQ. This CDR3 contains 16 residues. V lost 5 bases, J lost 1 base, and 14 bases lay in between. The CDR3 reads CASSPGQPGNTGELFF. Written as DNA, the CDR3 is TGTGCCAGCAGCCCAGGACAGCCAGGGAACACCGGGGAGCTGTTTTTT.

The chain recombines TRBV18 with TRBJ2-1; D possibly corresponds to TRBD1 (6 bases). The CDR3 sequence is 17 residues long. The V gene's germline CDR1 is KGHSH and CDR2 LQKENI. The V end lost 1 base, the J end lost 5 bases, and 18 bases lay between the germline ends. The CDR3 DNA reads TGTGCCAGCTCACCACGTACCGGGACAAGAGGGGACAATGAGCAGTTCTTC. It is translated as CASSPRTGTRGDNEQFF.

The gene calls are TRBV27 and TRBJ1-1, with 8 bases matching TRBD1. Germline V gene lookup returns CDR1 MNHEY and CDR2 SMNVEV (reference sequence). CDR3 size: 16 residues. With 5 bases clipped from V and 0 bases from J, the junction kept 8 bases outside the gene matches. CDR3 residues: CASSAYRGNLNTEAFF. DNA for the CDR3: TGTGCCAGCAGTGCTTACAGGGGGAACTTGAACACTGAAGCTTTCTTT.

The chain combines TRBV30 with TRBJ2-1; 12 bases are a match to TRBD2. The CDR3 sequence is 16 residues long. With V trimmed by 1 base and J by 4 bases, 5 bases remained unmatched. Germline V gives CDR1 GTSNPN, CDR2 SVGIG (reference sequence). The CDR3 coding sequence is TGTGCCTGGAGTGGACGACTAGCGGGGGTGTACAATGAGCAGTTCTTC. Its protein product is CAWSGRLAGVYNEQFF.

J is TRBJ2-1 and V is TRBV5-5; no definite D call. The V end was cut by 2 bases, the J end by 6 bases, with 3 bases between. Germline CDR1 SGHKS, CDR2 YYEKEE (reference sequence). This CDR3 contains 11 residues. CDR3 sequence (DNA): TGTGCCAGCAGCTTTAGCAATGAGCAGTTCTTC. The encoded protein is CASSFSNEQFF.

The V gene is TRBV6-5, the J gene TRBJ1-4, with D possibly matching TRBD1 (5 bases). The CDR3 runs to 14 residues. Looked up from germline, CDR1 is MNHEY and CDR2 is SVGAGI. Deletions cut 5 bases from V and 5 bases from J, with 12 bases between. CDR3 in DNA: TGTGCCAGCAGTGGGGGAGGTGGGAATGAAAAACTGTTTTTT. It codes for CASSGGGGNEKLFF.

The chain joins TRBV6-6 to TRBJ1-2; 7 bases map to TRBD1. Unmatched junction bases numbered 7, after V lost 5 bases and J lost 7 bases. Per the germline V gene, CDR1 is MNHNY and CDR2 is SVGAGI (reference sequence). The CDR3 totals 13 residues. The CDR3 here is CASSEGTALGYTF. CDR3 sequence (DNA): TGTGCCAGCAGTGAGGGGACAGCCCTTGGCTACACCTTC.

The chain carries TRBV18 and TRBJ2-1; perhaps TRBD2 as D (6 bases). This CDR3 has 14 amino acids. CDR1 and CDR2 from the germline V gene are KGHSH and LQKENI. Trimming shortened V by 4 bases and J by 9 bases, and 16 bases separated the two germline ends. In DNA, the CDR3 is TGTGCCAGCTCACTGGGGGGACTGGGTAGTGAGCAGTTCTTC. Amino acids: CASSLGGLGSEQFF.

The rearrangement links TRBV6-5 to TRBJ2-7, with no clear D. The CDR3 has 12 amino acids. Germline values: CDR1 MNHEY, CDR2 SVGAGI. The V and J ends lost 5 bases and 3 bases respectively, with 8 bases between them. CDR3 nucleotides: TGTGCCAGCAGTCGCGGAGTCTACGAGCAGTACTTC. As protein: CASSRGVYEQYF.

The V call is TRBV4-2, the J call TRBJ2-7, with 8 positions matching TRBD1. CDR3 length: 16 amino acids. The germline CDR1 and CDR2 sequences are LGHNA and YNFKEQ. V lost 0 bases to trimming and J lost 5 bases; unmatched junction nucleotides: 9. The CDR3 region is CASSQDWRQGAHEQYF. The CDR3 nucleotides are TGTGCCAGCAGCCAAGATTGGCGCCAGGGGGCCCACGAGCAGTACTTC.

CDR3 residues: CASSSGHHTSTDTQYF. In DNA, the CDR3 is TGTGCCAGCAGCTCGGGACACCATACTAGCACAGATACGCAGTATTTT. The genes are TRBV7-9 and TRBJ2-3, with a possible D match to TRBD1 (6 bases). The CDR3 has 16 residues. Trimming left V 4 bases short and J 0 bases short, with 14 bases between. Looked up from germline, CDR1 is SEHNR and CDR2 is FQNEAQ (reference sequence).

The CDR3 loop reads CASSSRQGNQPQHF. CDR3 sequence (DNA): TGTGCCAGCAGTTCTCGACAGGGCAATCAGCCCCAGCATTTT. The chain links TRBV27 to TRBJ1-5; tentatively, D is TRBD1 (6 bases). Between the trimmed V and J ends, which lost 4 bases and 2 bases, there was a span of 9 bases. In germline, CDR1 is MNHEY, CDR2 SMNVEV (reference sequence). There are 14 residues in the CDR3.